These T cell receptor beta chains were read from a single sample in a study of cytomegalovirus exposure and HLA in healthy donors. Data came from immunoSEQ multiplex PCR; TCRdb stores just in-frame clones and leaves some out. The data show 150,000 to 200,000 clones, approximately 9.5% seen once. Sequenced input: PBMCs. These receptors originate from a woman aged 25 to 39 in good health and CMV-seropositive. Each CDR3 is given with its conserved first and last residue. The D gene is left open where the match is weak. Part of the rows lack a size; the others show once, few, many or a class for expanded clones.

>-|TRBJ2-3|-|TRBV6-6
CASSYGSSTDTQYF
TGTGCCAGCAGTTACGGTAGTAGCACAGATACGCAGTATTTT
>-|TRBJ1-1|few|TRBV5-4
CASSSRWGDRAEAFF
TGTGCCAGCAGCTCGAGGTGGGGGGATAGGGCTGAAGCTTTCTTT
>TRBD2|TRBJ2-7|few|TRBV4-1
CASSLGSGTSGTRLSYEQYF
TGCGCCAGCAGCCTAGGGTCCGGGACTAGCGGGACTCGACTCTCCTACGAGCAGTACTTC
>TRBD1|TRBJ1-2|few|TRBV2
CATRTGPYGYTF
TGTGCCACCCGGACAGGGCCCTATGGCTACACCTTC
>-|TRBJ2-3|-|TRBV27
CASSAGKGRRDTQYF
TGTGCCAGCAGTGCTGGGAAAGGGAGAAGGGATACGCAGTATTTT
>-|TRBJ1-2|-|TRBV30
CASKTGSASYTF
TGTGCCTCTAAGACAGGCTCAGCCAGCTACACCTTC
>TRBD1|TRBJ2-7|-|TRBV7-9
CASSKPGQGNEQYF
TGTGCCAGCAGCAAACCGGGACAGGGCAACGAGCAGTACTTC
>TRBD1|TRBJ2-3|few|TRBV27
CASRPLGQGRAYLVF
TGTGCCAGCAGGCCCCTCGGACAGGGCCGTGCCTATCTAGTTTTT
>-|TRBJ2-3|few|TRBV19
CASSPTGSTDTQYF
TGTGCCAGTAGTCCGACAGGTTCCACAGATACGCAGTATTTT
>TRBD1|TRBJ1-2|few|TRBV15
CATSRDLTGGGGYTF
TGTGCCACCAGCAGGGACCTAACAGGGGGAGGTGGCTACACCTTC
>-|TRBJ2-4|-|TRBV5-4
CASSLDYSAKNIQYF
TGTGCCAGCAGCTTGGATTATTCAGCCAAAAACATTCAGTACTTC
>-|TRBJ1-1|few|TRBV4-1
CASSQDPTRQLRDTEAFF
TGCGCCAGCAGCCAAGATCCGACTAGACAGTTACGGGACACTGAAGCTTTCTTT
>TRBD2|TRBJ2-7|few|TRBV6-5
CASSYAAGETYEQYF
TGTGCCAGCAGTTACGCAGCGGGAGAGACCTACGAGCAGTACTTC
>-|TRBJ2-7|-|TRBV29-1
CSVGFAGYEQYF
TGCAGCGTTGGCTTCGCAGGGTACGAGCAGTACTTC
>-|TRBJ2-5|few|TRBV29-1
CSASQGREQYF
TGCAGCGCCTCCCAGGGGAGGGAGCAGTACTTC
>-|TRBJ1-2|few|TRBV19
CASSINGDYGYTF
TGTGCCAGTAGTATAAACGGGGACTATGGCTACACCTTC
>-|TRBJ2-7|-|TRBV7-9
CASSPPGAQYF
TGTGCCAGCAGCCCCCCGGGAGCGCAGTACTTC
>-|TRBJ2-7|-|TRBV29-1
CSVVRGSYEQYF
TGCAGCGTGGTAAGGGGGTCCTACGAGCAGTACTTC
>-|TRBJ1-3|few|TRBV25-1
CASSEWGSSGNTIYF
TGTGCCAGCAGTGAATGGGGCAGCTCTGGAAACACCATATATTTT
>-|TRBJ1-3|-|TRBV9
CASSARADMATETIYF
TGTGCCAGCAGCGCAAGAGCCGACATGGCGACGGAAACCATATATTTT
>-|TRBJ2-1|few|TRBV5-1
CASSASGSSYNEQFF
TGCGCCAGCAGCGCCTCGGGGAGCTCCTACAATGAGCAGTTCTTC
>TRBD1|TRBJ1-4|-|TRBV19
CASSRRQGGTNEKLFF
TGTGCCAGTAGTAGACGGCAGGGGGGAACTAATGAAAAACTGTTTTTT
>TRBD1|TRBJ1-5|-|TRBV2
CASSGQGVGNQPQHF
TGTGCCAGCAGCGGACAGGGCGTCGGCAATCAGCCCCAGCATTTT
>-|TRBJ2-5|-|TRBV5-1
CASSSRGETQYF
TGCGCCAGCAGCTCGAGGGGGGAGACCCAGTACTTC
>-|TRBJ2-1|-|TRBV7-2
CASSLGGRGHNEQFF
TGTGCCAGCAGCTTAGGTGGGCGGGGACACAATGAGCAGTTCTTC
>-|TRBJ2-3|-|TRBV27
CASSLGVGVADTQYF
TGTGCCAGCAGTTTAGGGGTGGGAGTGGCAGATACGCAGTATTTT
>TRBD2|TRBJ2-5|-|TRBV2
CASSGVSGRRETQYF
TGTGCCAGCAGTGGGGTCAGCGGGAGGCGGGAGACCCAGTACTTC
>TRBD1|TRBJ1-1|-|TRBV27
CASSWGLLDGTGAKGTEAFF
TGTGCCAGCAGTTGGGGACTTTTGGATGGGACAGGGGCTAAGGGCACTGAAGCTTTCTTT
>-|TRBJ2-7|few|TRBV15
CATSEGGVYEQYF
TGTGCCACCAGCGAAGGCGGGGTGTACGAGCAGTACTTC
>-|TRBJ2-7|-|TRBV5-1
CASSWSRTGSSYEQYF
TGCGCCAGCAGCTGGTCCCGGACGGGGAGCTCCTACGAGCAGTACTTC
>-|TRBJ1-5|few|TRBV5-6
CASSFAVSNQPQHF
TGTGCCAGCAGCTTCGCGGTTAGCAATCAGCCCCAGCATTTT
>TRBD2|TRBJ2-7|-|TRBV7-9
CASSLAGGPFEQYF
TGTGCCAGCAGCTTAGCGGGAGGGCCGTTTGAGCAGTACTTC
>TRBD1|TRBJ1-4|-|TRBV6-5
CASSYGGTGGEKLFF
TGTGCCAGCAGTTACGGGGGGACAGGGGGAGAAAAACTGTTTTTT
>TRBD1|TRBJ1-2|-|TRBV29-1
CSVGWGTGPLANYGYTF
TGCAGCGTTGGTTGGGGGACAGGGCCCTTAGCTAACTATGGCTACACCTTC
>TRBD1|TRBJ1-1|-|TRBV18
CASSLGRQGNTEAFF
TGTGCCAGCTCCCTCGGCCGACAGGGGAACACTGAAGCTTTCTTT
>TRBD1|TRBJ2-3|-|TRBV11-2
CASSSNRGTRDTQYF
TGTGCCAGCAGCTCAAACAGGGGGACAAGGGATACGCAGTATTTT
>-|TRBJ2-2|-|TRBV5-1
CASTRNPGAFTGELFF
TGCGCCAGCACTAGAAACCCAGGGGCCTTCACCGGGGAGCTGTTTTTT
>TRBD2|TRBJ2-3|few|TRBV4-1
CASSQGTSGSTDTQYF
TGCGCCAGCAGCCAAGGTACTAGCGGTAGCACAGATACGCAGTATTTT
>-|TRBJ2-6|few|TRBV12-2
CASARGANVLTF
TGTGCAAGCGCGAGGGGGGCCAACGTCCTGACTTTC
>TRBD2|TRBJ2-1|many|TRBV30
CAWSVYSGGGRNEQFF
TGTGCCTGGAGTGTATATTCGGGGGGGGGACGAAATGAGCAGTTCTTC
>TRBD1|TRBJ1-1|few|TRBV6-6
CASTDRGGGTEAFF
TGTGCCAGCACTGACAGGGGAGGTGGCACTGAAGCTTTCTTT
>-|TRBJ2-2|few|TRBV27
CASSQRPANTGELFF
TGTGCCAGCAGTCAGAGGCCAGCGAACACCGGGGAGCTGTTTTTT
>-|TRBJ2-2|once|TRBV6-5
CASRDSSRMFF
TGTGCCAGTCGGGACTCATCCCGTATGTTTTTT
>TRBD2|TRBJ2-7|few|TRBV5-1
CASSSPGLASSYEQYF
TGCGCCAGCAGCTCCCCGGGACTAGCAAGCTCCTACGAGCAGTACTTC
>-|TRBJ2-1|few|TRBV4-1
CASSQEEQDYNEQFF
TGCGCCAGCAGCCAAGAGGAGCAAGACTACAATGAGCAGTTCTTC
>-|TRBJ1-1|few|TRBV30
CACPTERVHIEAFF
TGTGCCTGCCCGACCGAGAGGGTTCATATCGAAGCTTTCTTT
>TRBD2|TRBJ2-7|few|TRBV10-3
CAISESGGGGQEAYEQYF
TGTGCCATCAGTGAGTCTGGCGGGGGAGGCCAGGAGGCCTACGAGCAGTACTTC
>TRBD1|TRBJ2-7|-|TRBV29-1
CSAADRGGSYEQYF
TGCAGCGCCGCAGACAGGGGGGGGTCCTACGAGCAGTACTTC
>TRBD1|TRBJ1-2|-|TRBV9
CASSVDGQGYGYTF
TGTGCCAGCAGCGTAGATGGACAGGGCTATGGCTACACCTTC
>-|TRBJ2-1|-|TRBV19
CASSGNLYNEQFF
TGTGCCAGTAGCGGGAACCTATACAATGAGCAGTTCTTC
>-|TRBJ1-5|-|TRBV5-5
CASSYDGTGNQPQHF
TGTGCCAGCAGCTACGATGGGACTGGCAATCAGCCCCAGCATTTT
>-|TRBJ2-7|-|TRBV4-2
CASGVAAEYEQYF
TGTGCCAGCGGGGTAGCGGCTGAATACGAGCAGTACTTC
>-|TRBJ2-7|-|TRBV11-2
CASGQSSYEQYF
TGTGCCAGCGGCCAGTCCTCCTACGAGCAGTACTTC
>TRBD1|TRBJ1-2|once|TRBV5-6
CASRPRTGGSGYTF
TGTGCCAGCAGACCCAGGACAGGAGGGAGCGGCTACACCTTC